This T cell receptor beta chain was sequenced for a study of shared clonotypes between healthy human individuals. Study-wide results and limits: Generation probabilities were higher for clonotypes shared across all four sorted-subset donors than for unshared ones.

Remarks on this clone: Antigen: not known.

TCRdb's copy holds only in-frame clones and misses some; the assay was immunoSEQ multiplex PCR. Of roughly 1 million clones listed, more than 75% are singletons. V was cut by 9 bases and J by 2 bases, with 6 bases left in between. This CDR3 is 11 amino acids long. Germline V gives CDR1 MDHEN, CDR2 SYDVKM. The rearrangement joins TRBV28 to TRBJ2-3; D ambiguous. This clonotype originated in a man between 18 and 35 years old in good health. Some clones in this sample may be carry-over from other donors' samples. Sequenced material: memory CD4+ T cells from PBMCs. Indicated subset: CD45RA-negative fraction. DNA for the CDR3: TGTGCCAGTGCCCTCACAGATACGCAGTATTTT. Translating gives CASALTDTQYF.